Shown below are 8 T cell receptor beta chains from a single sample sequenced in a study of T cells after yellow fever vaccination. TCRdb passed the 5' RACE reads through MiXCR, listing each CDR3 protein once. The sample contains roughly 250,000 distinct CDR3 sequences, over 10% of which appear only once. The sequencing used CD4+ T cells sorted from PBMCs, collected 45 days after the yellow fever booster vaccination. These TCRs come from a man aged 25-40 years who received the YFV17D yellow fever vaccine.

V and J are TRBV20-1 and TRBJ2-7, with D unresolved. Germline CDR1 and CDR2: DFQATT and SNEGSKA (reference sequence). The CDR3 has 12 residues. Trimming shortened V by 0 bases and J by 7 bases, and 10 bases separated the two germline ends. The CDR3 sequence: CSARDQGWEQYF. CDR3 sequence (DNA): TGCAGTGCTAGAGATCAAGGGTGGGAGCAGTACTTC.

V and J are TRBV10-3 and TRBJ2-7; no firm D call. The CDR3 loop spans 11 amino acids. Germline assignment: CDR1 ENHRY and CDR2 SYGVKD. V was cut by 10 bases and J by 4 bases, with 11 bases left in between. The CDR3, as DNA: TGTGCCACATCAGAGCCGTACGAGCAGTACTTC. It translates to CATSEPYEQYF.

V gene TRBV28 combines with J gene TRBJ2-3; D is possibly TRBD1 (5 bases). The CDR3 runs 15 residues. Per germline, CDR1 MDHEN and CDR2 SYDVKM. The germline V and J ends were trimmed by 7 bases and 5 bases, with 19 bases remaining between them. The CDR3 spells CASIERRSRGDTQYF. In DNA, the CDR3 is TGTGCCAGCATCGAGCGACGTTCAAGGGGAGATACGCAGTATTTT.

This clonotype was seen a handful of times. The chain is built from TRBV5-4 and TRBJ2-5, with D perhaps being TRBD1 or TRBD2 (5 bases each). V lost 4 bases and J lost 1, with 11 bases in between. This CDR3 is built from 14 residues. Germline V gene sequence: CDR1 SGHNT, CDR2 YYREEE (reference sequence). CDR3 amino acids: CASSEGRLQETQYF. The CDR3 nucleotides are TGTGCCAGCAGCGAGGGACGACTCCAAGAGACCCAGTACTTC.

The chain uses TRBV30 and TRBJ2-7; 8 bases match TRBD1. V gave up 4 bases and J gave up 4 bases; unmatched junction bases: 3. There are 12 residues in the CDR3. Germline V gene data show CDR1 as GTSNPN and CDR2 as SVGIG (reference sequence). CDR3 residues: CAWNRGNYEQYF. Written as DNA, the CDR3 is TGTGCCTGGAACAGGGGGAATTACGAGCAGTACTTC.

The genes are TRBV10-1 and TRBJ2-3; no firm D call. The ends were cut back, 4 bases at V and 6 bases at J, with 5 bases in the middle. CDR3 length: 11 amino acids. Looked up from germline, CDR1 is WNHNN and CDR2 is SYGVQD (reference sequence). The CDR3 loop is CASSASDTQYF. DNA of the CDR3: TGCGCCAGCAGTGCTTCGGATACGCAGTATTTT.

This clonotype was seen repeatedly, ten times or more. V and J are TRBV6-6 and TRBJ2-2, with a weak D call TRBD2 (5 bases). V lost 6 bases, J lost 3 bases, and 5 bases lay in between. Germline V lookup: CDR1 MNHNY, CDR2 SVGAGI (reference sequence). The CDR3 has 12 amino acids. CDR3 in DNA: TGTGCCAGCAGGCGGGACACCGGGGAGCTGTTTTTT. Its translation is CASRRDTGELFF.

The sample holds a few counts of this clonotype. The chain recombines TRBV2 with TRBJ1-1, with 7 bases identical to TRBD1. There are 14 residues in the CDR3. V was pared by 6 bases and J by 4 bases, with 8 bases of the junction left unmatched. Germline CDR1 SNHLY, CDR2 FYNNEI. Here the CDR3 reads CASSPLSGGTEAFF. The CDR3 nucleotides are TGTGCCAGCAGCCCACTCTCAGGGGGCACTGAAGCTTTCTTT.